This TCR beta chain emerged from a study of CDR3 diversity in severe acne. The germline V gene encodes CDR1 LGHDT and CDR2 YNNKEL (reference sequence). The CDR3 extends over 15 amino acids. Trimming removed 2 bases from V and 4 bases from J, with 14 bases in between. One entry per CDR3 protein, called by TCRdb with MiXCR from the PCR reads. Among approximately 80,000 distinct CDR3 sequences, 50% to 65% were seen once, and the ten largest hold 13% to 15%. In its sample, this clonotype was seen a few times. The sequenced material came from blood. The chain carries TRBV3-1 and TRBJ1-1; D unresolved. The clonotype originates from a male donor in good health, without acne. CDR3 coding DNA: TGTGCCAGCAGCCAATCAGCGGCCGCCGGCACTGAAGCTTTCTTT. It specifies CASSQSAAAGTEAFF. The full variable domain, in which reference TRBV3-1 and TRBJ1-1 provide the parts outside the CDR3, is DTAVSQTPKYLVTQMGNDKSIKCEQNLGHDTMYWYKQDSKKFLKIMFSYNNKELIINETVPNRFSPKSPDKAHLNLHINSLELGDSAVYFCASSQSAAAGTEAFFGQGTRLTVV.